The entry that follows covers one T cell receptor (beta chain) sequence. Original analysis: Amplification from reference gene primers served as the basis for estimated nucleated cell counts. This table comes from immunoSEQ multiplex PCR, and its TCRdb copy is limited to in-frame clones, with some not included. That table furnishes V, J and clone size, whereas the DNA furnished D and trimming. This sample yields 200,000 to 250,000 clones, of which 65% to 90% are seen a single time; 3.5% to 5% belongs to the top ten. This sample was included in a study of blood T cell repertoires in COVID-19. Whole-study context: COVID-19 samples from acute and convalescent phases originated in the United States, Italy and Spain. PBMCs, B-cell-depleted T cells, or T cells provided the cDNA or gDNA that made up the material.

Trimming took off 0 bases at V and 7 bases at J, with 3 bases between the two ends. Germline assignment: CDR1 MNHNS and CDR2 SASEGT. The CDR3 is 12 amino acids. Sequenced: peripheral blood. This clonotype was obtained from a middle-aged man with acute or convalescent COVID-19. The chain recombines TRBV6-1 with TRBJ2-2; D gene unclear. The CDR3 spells CASSEAIGELFF. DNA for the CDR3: TGTGCCAGCAGTGAAGCTATCGGGGAGCTGTTTTTT.